The sample holds a few counts of the clone carrying this T cell receptor (beta chain). What it recognizes is unknown. The CDR3 is made up of 15 amino acids. Trimming left V 1 base short and J 0 bases short, with 7 bases between. Germline V gene lookup returns CDR1 MDHEN and CDR2 SYDVKM. The authors ran a second PCR of about 6 to 11 cycles using a sample-barcoded 5' primer and a J-beta primer mix. MiXCR, run by TCRdb on the 5' RACE reads, gives a single entry per CDR3 protein. The table shows fewer than 2 million distinct CDR3 sequences, with more than 35% occurring only once. These data originate in a study of blood T cells in healthy people across ages. General study points: The study could not conclusively compare naive and antigen-experienced cells, given its unsorted PBMCs. Any changes in expanded clonotypes were possibly confounded, as donor CMV status remained unknown. Per million T cells, the diversity of TCR beta decreased roughly linearly as age advanced.

This receptor was obtained from a human donor in good health. The sample comprised blood. This rearrangement joins TRBV28 to TRBJ1-5, with D unclear. CDR3 DNA: TGTGCCAGCAGTTTATTGGTGAATAGCAATCAGCCCCAGCATTTT. Translated, it gives CASSLLVNSNQPQHF. The complete variable domain, with remaining parts taken from reference TRBV28 and TRBJ1-5, reads DVKVTQSSRYLVKRTGEKVFLECVQDMDHENMFWYRQDPGLGLRLIYFSYDVKMKEKGDIPEGYSVSREKKERFSLILESASTNQTSMYLCASSLLVNSNQPQHFGDGTRLSIL.